Ten or more counts support the clone carrying this T cell receptor (beta chain). The CDR3 loop spans 13 amino acids. The V and J ends lost 5 bases and 5 bases, in that order; junction bases with no gene match: 4. Germline V gives CDR1 DFQATT, CDR2 SNEGSKA (reference sequence). This specimen belongs to a study of T-cell reconstitution after alpha-beta-depleted transplantation in children. It was with unique molecular identifiers that the TCRbeta library was prepared. TCRdb reprocessed the PCR reads with MiXCR, giving one entry per CDR3 protein. The sample holds 440,000 or so distinct CDR3 sequences; roughly a tenth are singletons and the top ten take nearly 5.5%.

The J gene is TRBJ2-3, the V gene TRBV20-1, with 10 bases identical to TRBD1. The clonotype was recovered from a human donor who donated a stem cell graft to a child with acute myeloid leukemia. The material sequenced was PBMCs from the stem cell graft donor, taken from the stem cell graft. CDR3 residues: CSAGTGAVDTQYF. The DNA for the CDR3 is TGCAGTGCTGGGACAGGGGCAGTAGATACGCAGTATTTT.